These 13 T cell receptor beta chains share one sample of origin, sequenced in a study of T cells in Graves' hyperthyroidism and ophthalmopathy. RNA transcripts provided the source from which TCR beta CDR3 regions were amplified. Using the HTBI primer set, a first-round RT-PCR was run on the TCR CDR3. TCRdb itself ran the multiplex PCR reads through MiXCR, one entry per CDR3 protein. The repertoire consists of some 350,000 distinct CDR3 sequences, with 15% to 20% occurring once and the leading ten covering about 3.5%. Sequenced sample: blood. The receptors were sampled from a woman aged 18-29 years with Graves' hyperthyroidism.

CDR3 nucleotides: TGTGCCAGTAGAGCGACAGGGGCTATGGGGGCTTTCTTT. Translating gives CASRATGAMGAFF. The chain employs TRBV19 and TRBJ1-1; TRBD1 matches at 8 bases. The CDR3 sequence is 13 residues long. Germline V gene sequence: CDR1 LNHDA, CDR2 SQIVND (reference sequence). V lost 6 bases to trimming and J lost 11 bases; unmatched junction nucleotides: 11.

This clonotype was recorded at least ten times. One junction end disagrees with the germline gene, perhaps due to a read error. This rearrangement joins TRBV7-7 to TRBJ2-5; the D gene is possibly TRBD2 (6 bases). The CDR3 spans 15 residues. The germline CDR1 and CDR2 sequences are SSHAT and FNYEAQ (reference sequence). The DNA of the CDR3 is TGTGCTAGCAGCTTCCAAGGACGGGCCGGGGGGACCCAGTACTTC. It is translated as CASSFQGRAGGTQYF.

This clonotype came up many times. This chain uses TRBV4-1 with TRBJ2-7, with D possibly matching TRBD2 (6 bases). Germline V gene lookup returns CDR1 MGHRA and CDR2 YSYEKL. Trimming stripped 4 bases from V and 6 bases from J, with 13 bases between. This CDR3 contains 13 residues. CDR3 DNA: TGCGCCAGCAGCCCGGGGACTTCGGCCGAGCAGTACTTC. Protein: CASSPGTSAEQYF.

The chain couples TRBV6-1 to TRBJ2-7, with TRBD1 matching over 9 bases. This CDR3 comprises 15 residues. Germline lookup yields CDR1 MNHNS and CDR2 SASEGT. V shed 7 bases, J shed 5 bases, and the junction held 12 bases outside the gene matches. CDR3 region: CASTHGGQGSDEQYF. In DNA form, the CDR3 reads TGTGCCAGCACCCATGGGGGACAGGGATCCGACGAGCAGTACTTC.

This clonotype has ten or more counts. The chain carries TRBV4-1 and TRBJ1-1, with 7 bases lining up with TRBD1. CDR3 length: 16 amino acids. CDR1 and CDR2 from the germline V gene are MGHRA and YSYEKL. J lost 0 bases, V lost 3 bases, and 7 bases had no gene match. CDR3 nucleotides: TGCGCCAGCAGCCACTCGGGACAGCCGATGAACACTGAAGCTTTCTTT. Translation gives CASSHSGQPMNTEAFF.

This clonotype was seen many times. The chain joins TRBV6-5 to TRBJ1-5, with a weak D call TRBD1 (5 bases). V was shortened by 5 bases and J by 5 bases, with 13 bases between the two germline ends. This CDR3 contains 14 residues. Germline lookup yields CDR1 MNHEY and CDR2 SVGAGI. The CDR3 DNA follows: TGTGCCAGCAGTCCCCCCCGGGGCTATCAGCCCCAGCATTTT. Residues: CASSPPRGYQPQHF.

V usage is TRBV4-1 and J usage is TRBJ1-1; D possibly corresponds to TRBD1 (5 bases). Trimming left V 1 base short and J 5 bases short, with 17 bases between. The CDR3 consists of 16 residues. In germline, CDR1 is MGHRA, CDR2 YSYEKL. CDR3: CASSQASGRARTEAFF. CDR3 nucleotide sequence: TGCGCCAGCAGCCAAGCCTCGGGACGGGCTAGGACTGAAGCTTTCTTT.

The chain couples TRBV19 to TRBJ1-5; D unclear. Trimming shortened V by 3 bases and J by 1 base, and 7 bases separated the two germline ends. Germline-derived CDR1 and CDR2 are LNHDA and SQIVND (reference sequence). The CDR3 has 14 residues. Here the CDR3 DNA reads TGTGCCAGTAGTATCGCGGGAAGCAATCAGCCCCAGCATTTT. Translating it yields CASSIAGSNQPQHF.

This chain uses TRBV4-1 with TRBJ1-2, with D unclear. Germline CDR1 MGHRA, CDR2 YSYEKL. V lost 0 bases to trimming and J lost 7 bases, with 15 bases between them. This CDR3 spans 15 amino acids. In DNA form, the CDR3 reads TGCGCCAGCAGCCAAGATCTTGCCGGGTGGGGTGGCTACACCTTC. Translating it yields CASSQDLAGWGGYTF.

V gene TRBV10-3 combines with J gene TRBJ1-1; D is unresolved. V lost 7 bases, J lost 1 base, and 13 bases lay in between. The CDR3 spans 14 residues. CDR1 ENHRY and CDR2 SYGVKD come from the germline V gene. In DNA form, the CDR3 reads TGTGCCATCAAGTCAGTGTGGCGGAACACTGAAGCTTTCTTT. This encodes CAIKSVWRNTEAFF.

This clonotype was seen ten or more times. This CDR3 reads CASSTQGAGELFF. The CDR3 DNA reads as TGTGCCAGCAGCACTCAGGGGGCCGGGGAGCTGTTTTTT. The gene calls are TRBV6-1 and TRBJ2-2, with TRBD1 identical over 7 bases. Germline V gives CDR1 MNHNS, CDR2 SASEGT. There are 13 residues in the CDR3. V lost 6 bases, J lost 6 bases, and 4 bases stayed unmatched.

This clonotype was detected a few times. The chain uses TRBV7-8 and TRBJ1-2; no firm D call. Germline V gene lookup returns CDR1 SGHVS and CDR2 FQNEAQ. There are 16 residues in the CDR3. Trimming removed 5 bases at V and 4 bases at J, with 20 bases between. The CDR3 coding sequence is TGTGCCAGCAGCCCTCTGGCAGCCATCTTTTTCTATGGCTACACCTTC. Its protein is CASSPLAAIFFYGYTF.

This clonotype appeared many times. The chain is built from TRBV10-3 and TRBJ1-5; D remains ambiguous. Trimming shortened V by 0 bases and J by 6 bases, and 6 bases separated the two germline ends. The CDR3 is made up of 13 amino acids. Germline CDR1 and CDR2: ENHRY and SYGVKD. CDR3 bases: TGTGCCATCAGTGAGTCGCAGGTTCAGCCCCAGCATTTT. It specifies CAISESQVQPQHF.